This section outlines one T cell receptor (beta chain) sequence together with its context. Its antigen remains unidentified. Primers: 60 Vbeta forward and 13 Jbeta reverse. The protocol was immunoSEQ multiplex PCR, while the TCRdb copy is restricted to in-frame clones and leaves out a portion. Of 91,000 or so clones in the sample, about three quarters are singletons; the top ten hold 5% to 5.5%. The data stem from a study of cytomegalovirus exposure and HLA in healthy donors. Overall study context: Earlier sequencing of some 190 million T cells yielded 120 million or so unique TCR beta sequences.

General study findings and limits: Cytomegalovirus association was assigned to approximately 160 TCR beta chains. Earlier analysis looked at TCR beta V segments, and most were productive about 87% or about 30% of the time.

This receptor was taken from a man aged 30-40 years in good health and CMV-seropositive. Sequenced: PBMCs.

Here the CDR3 DNA reads TGTGCCAGCAGCAAAGTGCGCGGGAACACTGAAGCTTTCTTT. It codes for CASSKVRGNTEAFF. The rearrangement uses TRBV21-1 and TRBJ1-1. TRBV21-1 is classified as a pseudogene. The CDR3 loop spans 14 amino acids.